The rows below give T cell receptor beta chains drawn from one sample of a study of cytomegalovirus exposure and HLA in healthy donors. The data were produced by immunoSEQ multiplex PCR, yet TCRdb's version contains in-frame clones alone and is incomplete. The table records 150,000 to 200,000 clones, 77% of them present only once. Specimen: PBMCs. All receptors derive from a woman between 25 and 40 years old in good health and CMV-seronegative. Each CDR3 is given with its conserved first and last residue. The D gene is left open where the match is weak. A clone size is listed for some rows: how often the clone was seen (once, few, many), or a class if it is expanded.

d_gene	v_gene	abundance	len	j_gene	CDR3aa	CDR3nt
.	TRBV5-1	few	15	TRBJ1-1	CASSLGQGSVTEAFF	TGCGCCAGCAGCTTAGGGCAGGGGAGTGTCACTGAAGCTTTCTTT
TRBD1	TRBV30	.	13	TRBJ1-2	CAWSFRQGNGYTF	TGTGCCTGGAGTTTTCGACAGGGGAATGGCTACACCTTC
TRBD1	TRBV7-9	.	14	TRBJ2-7	CASSLGRGIHEQYF	TGTGCCAGCAGCTTAGGCAGGGGGATCCACGAGCAGTACTTC
.	TRBV7-2	few	16	TRBJ2-1	CASSYIAGAPYNEQFF	TGTGCCAGCAGCTATATCGCAGGGGCCCCATACAATGAGCAGTTCTTC
TRBD2	TRBV9	.	17	TRBJ2-1	CASSVGGSRTSYNEQFF	TGTGCCAGCAGCGTAGGCGGGAGTCGGACTTCCTACAATGAGCAGTTCTTC
TRBD1	TRBV6-1	.	17	TRBJ1-2	CASSEFAWGQGEIGYTF	TGTGCCAGCAGTGAATTCGCGTGGGGGCAGGGGGAAATCGGCTACACCTTC
TRBD1	TRBV19	.	14	TRBJ2-3	CASSPRGRADTQYF	TGTGCCAGTAGTCCGAGGGGGCGGGCAGATACGCAGTATTTT
.	TRBV7-2	.	12	TRBJ2-3	CASSLYQDTQYF	TGTGCCAGCAGCTTATACCAGGATACGCAGTATTTT
.	TRBV6-5	few	12	TRBJ2-1	CASGTPNGEQFF	TGTGCCAGCGGGACTCCCAACGGTGAGCAGTTCTTC
TRBD2	TRBV9	.	15	TRBJ2-2	CASSRLAGVAGELFF	TGTGCCAGCAGCCGACTAGCGGGAGTCGCCGGGGAGCTGTTTTTT
.	TRBV4-1	.	17	TRBJ1-1	CASSQLSAGRSGTEAFF	TGCGCCAGCAGCCAGTTATCCGCAGGGAGGAGTGGGACCGAAGCTTTCTTT
.	TRBV5-1	.	14	TRBJ1-2	CASSLDNSLYGYTF	TGCGCCAGCAGCTTGGATAACAGCCTGTATGGCTACACCTTC
.	TRBV4-2	.	16	TRBJ1-1	CASSQDFGGADTEAFF	TGTGCCAGCAGCCAAGATTTCGGCGGGGCCGACACTGAAGCTTTCTTT
TRBD2	TRBV28	.	16	TRBJ2-1	CASRGDSGPSYNEQFF	TGTGCCAGCCGGGGGGATAGCGGACCTTCCTACAATGAGCAGTTCTTC
.	TRBV2	.	17	TRBJ1-6	CASSPGQSDPYNSPPHF	TGTGCCAGCAGTCCCGGACAGTCGGATCCATATAATTCACCCCCCCACTTT
TRBD1	TRBV7-6	.	15	TRBJ1-2	CASSPGTVANYGYTF	TGTGCCAGCAGCCCGGGGACAGTAGCTAACTATGGCTACACCTTC
TRBD1	TRBV11-2	.	15	TRBJ1-2	CASSTGQGRFYGYTF	TGTGCCAGCAGTACCGGACAGGGTCGATTCTATGGCTACACCTTC
.	TRBV18	.	14	TRBJ1-3	CASSPRGLGNTIYF	TGTGCCAGCTCACCGCGAGGGCTCGGAAACACCATATATTTT
TRBD1	TRBV2	few	13	TRBJ2-7	CASSYRGSYEQYF	TGTGCCAGCAGTTACAGGGGCTCCTACGAGCAGTACTTC
TRBD1	TRBV7-6	.	13	TRBJ1-2	CASSWGQKYGYTF	TGTGCCAGCAGCTGGGGACAGAAATATGGCTACACCTTC
.	TRBV4-2	.	14	TRBJ1-3	CASSPQVSGNTIYF	TGTGCCAGCAGCCCGCAGGTCTCTGGAAACACCATATATTTT
TRBD1	TRBV10-3	.	13	TRBJ1-2	CATSTGVINGYTF	TGTGCCACCTCGACAGGGGTTATCAATGGCTACACCTTC
.	TRBV5-1	.	15	TRBJ1-2	CASSFQGLTNYGYTF	TGCGCCAGCAGCTTCCAGGGGCTTACTAACTATGGCTACACCTTC
.	TRBV7-9	.	15	TRBJ1-1	CASSLGFQVDTEAFF	TGTGCCAGCAGCTTAGGTTTTCAGGTGGACACTGAAGCTTTCTTT
TRBD2	TRBV9	.	17	TRBJ2-1	CASSVELAGGTYNEQFF	TGTGCCAGCAGCGTAGAATTAGCGGGGGGGACCTACAATGAGCAGTTCTTC
.	TRBV27	once	15	TRBJ1-5	CASSSGQFINQPQHF	TGTGCCAGCAGTTCGGGACAATTTATCAATCAGCCCCAGCATTTT
.	TRBV7-9	.	12	TRBJ1-1	CASSPPTEEAFF	TGTGCCAGCAGCCCCCCTACAGAGGAAGCTTTCTTT
TRBD2	TRBV7-2	.	16	TRBJ2-2	CASSLLSGSGTGELFF	TGTGCCAGCAGCTTACTGAGCGGGAGCGGGACCGGGGAGCTGTTTTTT
.	TRBV7-2	.	15	TRBJ1-2	CASSLVSRLPYGYTF	TGTGCCAGCAGCTTAGTATCCCGACTGCCCTATGGCTACACCTTC
TRBD2	TRBV6-4	.	17	TRBJ2-4	CASSENVAGGRKNIQYF	TGTGCCAGCAGTGAAAACGTAGCGGGGGGCCGCAAAAACATTCAGTACTTC
.	TRBV9	.	14	TRBJ2-7	CASSVATESYEQYF	TGTGCCAGCAGCGTAGCTACAGAATCGTACGAGCAGTACTTC
TRBD1	TRBV2	.	13	TRBJ2-7	CASHPGDRDEQYF	TGTGCCAGCCACCCCGGTGACAGGGACGAGCAGTACTTC
.	TRBV7-8	.	13	TRBJ1-2	CASSLAEGVGYTF	TGTGCCAGCAGCTTAGCGGAGGGAGTTGGCTACACCTTC
TRBD2	TRBV5-6	.	16	TRBJ2-2	CASSQLAGGLFGELFF	TGTGCCAGCAGCCAACTAGCGGGGGGGCTATTCGGGGAGCTGTTTTTT
TRBD2	TRBV9	.	16	TRBJ2-3	CASSVVGRGGADTQYF	TGTGCCAGCAGCGTAGTGGGGAGGGGCGGCGCAGATACGCAGTATTTT
TRBD1	TRBV5-1	.	15	TRBJ2-5	CASSLGQGAQETQYF	TGCGCCAGCAGCTTGGGGCAGGGGGCCCAAGAGACCCAGTACTTC
.	TRBV21-1	.	17	TRBJ2-2	CASSKVRRGEGTGELFF	TGTGCCAGCAGCAAAGTCAGGAGGGGGGAGGGTACCGGGGAGCTGTTTTTT
.	TRBV2	.	13	TRBJ2-7	CASNPAGLYEQYF	TGTGCCAGCAATCCGGCGGGGCTTTACGAGCAGTACTTC
TRBD1	TRBV19	.	13	TRBJ1-6	CASAGTGGSPLHF	TGTGCCAGCGCCGGGACAGGGGGTTCACCCCTCCACTTT
.	TRBV10-3	.	13	TRBJ1-1	CAISPQVGTEAFF	TGTGCCATCAGTCCGCAGGTTGGTACTGAAGCTTTCTTT
TRBD2	TRBV13	.	17	TRBJ2-7	CASSLRLAVKSLPEQYF	TGTGCCAGCAGCTTACGGCTAGCGGTAAAGTCCTTACCCGAGCAGTACTTC
.	TRBV9	.	13	TRBJ2-7	CASSVAASYEQYF	TGTGCCAGCAGCGTGGCCGCATCCTACGAGCAGTACTTC